The rows below give T cell receptor beta chains drawn from one sample of a study of T cells in Graves' hyperthyroidism and ophthalmopathy. TCRdb recomputed calls from the multiplex PCR reads with MiXCR, one row per CDR3 protein. The sample contains some 550,000 distinct CDR3 sequences, less than 25% of which appear only once. The source material was blood. These receptors all come from a man younger than 35 with Graves' hyperthyroidism. CDR3s include the opening cysteine and the closing phenylalanine or tryptophan. The D gene is left open where the match is weak. Clone sizes are given selectively: once, few, many, or a class where the clone is expanded.

TGCGCCAGCAGCCTGGGACAGTGGATAGATCAGCCCCAGCATTTT	CASSLGQWIDQPQHF	TRBV5-1	NA	TRBJ1-5	TRBD1
TGTGCCAGCAGCGTCACCGGGACAGGGACCCACGAGCAGTACTTC	CASSVTGTGTHEQYF	TRBV9	many	TRBJ2-7	TRBD1
TGTGCCAGCAGATCTTACATGGCCCAAGAGAAAGCTTTCTTT	CASRSYMAQEKAFF	TRBV6-1	NA	TRBJ1-1	NA
TGTGCCAGCAGTTTATCATCGGGGAACACTGAAGCTTTCTTT	CASSLSSGNTEAFF	TRBV12-3/TRBV12-4	many	TRBJ1-1	NA
TGTGCCAGTAGTTCGATCACAGGGTACGATCAGTACTTC	CASSSITGYDQYF	TRBV19	NA	TRBJ2-7	NA
TGTGCCATCAGTGAAAGGGGCGTTGACACTGAAGCTTTCTTT	CAISERGVDTEAFF	TRBV10-3	few	TRBJ1-1	NA
TGCGCCAGCAGCAACTACGGGACAGGGGAGACCCAGTACTTC	CASSNYGTGETQYF	TRBV5-1	many	TRBJ2-5	TRBD1
TGTGCCAGCAGTGTCACCCGGACGGGCAATCAGCCCCAGCATTTT	CASSVTRTGNQPQHF	TRBV12-3/TRBV12-4	many	TRBJ1-5	NA
TGTGCCAGCAGTTACTCGGCAGGGGGCAACTACGAGCAGTACTTC	CASSYSAGGNYEQYF	TRBV6-5	NA	TRBJ2-7	TRBD1
TGTGCCACCGACGAACTATTATGGGCTGAAGCTTTCTTT	CATDELLWAEAFF	TRBV11-1	many	TRBJ1-1	NA
TGTGCCAGCAGTGAAAGTGTAGGGCGCCGGGGTTACGAGCAGTACTTC	CASSESVGRRGYEQYF	TRBV25-1	NA	TRBJ2-7	NA
TGTGCCACCAGTGATTCAAGACAGGGAGGTAATCAGCCCCAGCATTTT	CATSDSRQGGNQPQHF	TRBV24-1	NA	TRBJ1-5	TRBD1
TGTGCCAGCAGTTATATGGAAGGTCAGCCCCAGCATTTT	CASSYMEGQPQHF	TRBV28	many	TRBJ1-5	NA
TGTGCCAGCAGTCGGATGGAGTTCTCCTACGAGCAGTACTTC	CASSRMEFSYEQYF	TRBV12-3/TRBV12-4	many	TRBJ2-7	NA
TGTGCCAGCACTCCAGGGTGGGGCTACACCTTC	CASTPGWGYTF	TRBV12-3/TRBV12-4	many	TRBJ1-2	NA
TGTGCCAGCAGCGCCTCGACAGGGCGTGGCTACACCTTC	CASSASTGRGYTF	TRBV9	many	TRBJ1-2	TRBD1
TGCACTGCTAGAGATCAAGGATCTGGCTATGGCTACACCTTC	CTARDQGSGYGYTF	TRBV20-1	NA	TRBJ1-2	NA
TGTGCCAGCAGGACCATCGGGACAGAGAATTACGAGCAGTACTTC	CASRTIGTENYEQYF	TRBV28	many	TRBJ2-7	TRBD1
TGTGCCAGCAGTTTAATGGGGTTGAACACCGGGGAGCTGTTTTTT	CASSLMGLNTGELFF	TRBV27	NA	TRBJ2-2	NA
TGTGCCAGTAGTATCAGAGCCACCGGCGGTGAAAAACTGTTTTTT	CASSIRATGGEKLFF	TRBV19	NA	TRBJ1-4	NA